The 25 T cell receptor beta chains below were found in one sample sequenced in a study of identical twins. TCRdb independently ran MiXCR on the 5' RACE reads; one entry per CDR3 protein. The sample yields about 500,000 distinct CDR3 sequences, roughly an eighth seen once. These data were also filed under a second study, of yellow fever vaccine responses in identical twins.

Sequenced sample: CD4+ T cells sorted from blood. These receptors were collected from a young woman in good health.

The chain employs TRBV5-1 and TRBJ2-3; 9 bases are shared with TRBD2. The CDR3 spans 16 residues. Unmatched junction bases numbered 9, after V lost 0 bases and J lost 7 bases. Germline V gene lookup returns CDR1 SGHRS and CDR2 YFSETQ. The CDR3 loop reads CASSLDLAGVWNTQYF. The CDR3 nucleotides read TGCGCCAGCAGCTTGGATTTAGCGGGAGTTTGGAATACGCAGTATTTT.

The table lists this clonotype with many counts. V gene TRBV3-1 combines with J gene TRBJ1-6; no clear D. CDR3 length: 15 amino acids. Germline lookup yields CDR1 LGHDT and CDR2 YNNKEL (reference sequence). V dropped 4 bases and J dropped 10 bases, with 17 bases sitting between them. The chain's CDR3 is CASSPTGIGSSPLHF. Here the CDR3 DNA reads TGTGCCAGCAGCCCCACCGGGATTGGTTCCTCACCCCTCCACTTT.

This clonotype was observed at least ten times. This chain joins TRBV5-1 and TRBJ2-1; 9 bases align to TRBD2. J gave up 6 bases and V 2 bases, and 3 bases lay outside the gene matches. CDR1 and CDR2 (germline): SGHRS, YFSETQ. The CDR3 is made up of 14 amino acids. DNA for the CDR3: TGCGCCAGCAGCTTTTTGCGGGAGGGCAATGAGCAGTTCTTC. Amino acids: CASSFLREGNEQFF.

In its sample, this clonotype was seen a few times. The chain has TRBV12-3 or TRBV12-4 and TRBJ1-2; 7 bases map to TRBD1. The CDR3 has 13 amino acids. Unmatched junction bases numbered 8, after V lost 5 bases and J lost 8 bases. This CDR3 reads CASSDGTEWGYTF. The CDR3 DNA is TGTGCCAGCAGTGACGGGACAGAGTGGGGCTACACCTTC.

This clonotype has a handful of counts. The genes are TRBV20-1 and TRBJ2-7; TRBD2 agrees at 7 bases. From germline, CDR1 is DFQATT and CDR2 SNEGSKA (reference sequence). V shed 5 bases and J 0 bases; nucleotides not matched to a gene: 16. This CDR3 has 17 residues. The DNA for the CDR3 is TGCAGTGCTCCCCCCCCGAGCGGGGTAACGAGCTCCTACGAGCAGTACTTC. Translating gives CSAPPPSGVTSSYEQYF.

This clonotype was observed a handful of times. This chain uses TRBV12-3 or TRBV12-4 with TRBJ1-2, with a tentative D call TRBD1 (6 bases). The CDR3 contains 14 residues. Trimming took 5 bases from V and 6 from J, leaving 16 bases between them. The CDR3 region is CASSHRDVVNGYTF. The CDR3 DNA reads TGTGCCAGCAGTCACAGGGACGTGGTAAATGGCTACACCTTC.

A few counts support this clonotype. V and J are TRBV7-6 and TRBJ1-3; TRBD1 is a possible D gene (6 bases). Trimming took off 2 bases at V and 0 bases at J, with 20 bases between the two ends. In germline, CDR1 is SGHVS, CDR2 FNYEAQ. The CDR3 consists of 19 residues. The CDR3 DNA sequence: TGTGCCAGCAGCTTAAATCCCCCGACAGGTCTAACCTCTGGAAACACCATATATTTT. This translates into CASSLNPPTGLTSGNTIYF.

This clonotype was seen more than once but under ten times. This rearrangement joins TRBV5-6 to TRBJ2-2; D call uncertain. The germline V gene has CDR1 SGHDT and CDR2 YYEEEE. This CDR3 region has 13 residues. Between the trimmed V and J ends, which lost 3 bases and 8 bases, there was a span of 11 bases. DNA of the CDR3: TGTGCCAGCAGCTCTGACCCTTCTGGGGAGCTGTTTTTT. Protein sequence: CASSSDPSGELFF. Together with reference TRBV5-6 and TRBJ2-2, the CDR3 gives the full variable domain: DAGVTQSPTHLIKTRGQQVTLRCSPKSGHDTVSWYQQALGQGPQFIFQYYEEEERQRGNFPDRFSGHQFPNYSSELNVNALLLGDSALYLCASSSDPSGELFFGEGSRLTVL.

The V and J genes are TRBV7-2 and TRBJ2-4, with D possibly TRBD2 on 6 matching bases. Germline V gives CDR1 SGHTA, CDR2 FQGNSA. Trimming cost V 4 bases and J 0 bases, with 10 bases left between them. The CDR3 spans 15 residues. CDR3 loop: CASSSGTLAKNIQYF. The CDR3 nucleotides are TGTGCCAGCAGCTCCGGGACTCTAGCCAAAAACATTCAGTACTTC.

The chain carries TRBV3-1 and TRBJ2-2; TRBD2 is a possible D gene (6 bases). V lost 5 bases and J lost 3, with 10 bases in between. From germline, CDR1 is LGHDT and CDR2 YNNKEL (reference sequence). CDR3 size: 14 residues. DNA of the CDR3: TGTGCCAGCAGCGGGGACTTTTACACCGGGGAGCTGTTTTTT. Its translation is CASSGDFYTGELFF.

V gene TRBV7-3 combines with J gene TRBJ2-7; the match to TRBD1 covers 10 bases. The CDR3 contains 15 residues. Looked up from germline, CDR1 is SGHTA and CDR2 is FQGTGA. The V segment lost 3 bases and the J segment 5 bases; nucleotides outside the gene matches: 7. The CDR3 loop reads CASSLGQGSKHEQYF. The CDR3 coding sequence is TGTGCCAGCAGCTTGGGACAGGGGAGTAAACACGAGCAGTACTTC.

This clonotype appeared a few times. The chain is built from TRBV27 and TRBJ2-2; D is uncertain. V lost 5 bases to trimming and J lost 0 bases, with 13 bases between them. This CDR3 region has 16 residues. Germline V gene lookup returns CDR1 MNHEY and CDR2 SMNVEV (reference sequence). The CDR3 is CASSTLLGTNTGELFF. The DNA of the CDR3 is TGTGCCAGCAGTACCCTATTGGGCACGAACACCGGGGAGCTGTTTTTT.

The chain joins TRBV3-1 to TRBJ2-3; D is unresolved. CDR1 is LGHDT, CDR2 YNNKEL, per germline (reference sequence). CDR3 length equals 12 residues. The ends were cut back, 1 base at V and 11 bases at J, with 10 bases in the middle. The CDR3 sequence: CASSQARRVQYF. The DNA for the CDR3 is TGTGCCAGCAGCCAAGCGAGAAGGGTGCAGTATTTT.

This clonotype was counted a few times. The V call is TRBV7-9, the J call TRBJ2-3; D remains ambiguous. The CDR3 contains 15 residues. V was cut by 5 bases and J by 7 bases, with 19 bases left in between. Germline V gene lookup returns CDR1 SEHNR and CDR2 FQNEAQ (reference sequence). In nucleotides, the CDR3 is TGTGCCAGCAGCCCTATTGGCAAACTGGAAAATACGCAGTATTTT. Protein sequence: CASSPIGKLENTQYF.

The chain carries TRBV27 and TRBJ2-7, with 7 bases identical to TRBD1. The CDR3 contains 15 residues. V lost 3 bases to trimming and J lost 2 bases; unmatched junction nucleotides: 7. In germline, CDR1 is MNHEY, CDR2 SMNVEV (reference sequence). The CDR3 bases are TGTGCCAGCAGTTTGGGGACAGACGCCACCTACGAGCAGTACTTC. Its protein is CASSLGTDATYEQYF.

The DNA for the CDR3 is TGTGCCAGCAGTCCCACAGGGGGGGTTTCCTACGAGCAGTACTTC. Protein: CASSPTGGVSYEQYF. This chain connects TRBV7-9 to TRBJ2-7; TRBD1 is a possible D gene (8 bases). Trimming cost V 6 bases and J 1 base, with 16 bases left between them. Germline CDR1 is SEHNR and CDR2 is FQNEAQ (reference sequence). There are 15 residues in the CDR3.

In its sample, this clonotype was seen a few times. This rearrangement joins TRBV7-2 to TRBJ2-6; D uncertain. The CDR3 loop spans 18 amino acids. Trimming took off 0 bases at V and 1 base at J, with 13 bases between the two ends. The germline CDR1 and CDR2 sequences are SGHTA and FQGNSA. CDR3 nucleotide sequence: TGTGCCAGCAGCTTAGCGTCCAGGCTAACTTCTGGGGCCAACGTCCTGACTTTC. Translation gives CASSLASRLTSGANVLTF.

About this clonotype: A clone one base away is much larger, so this may be a read error. V usage is TRBV7-2 and J usage is TRBJ2-7; D not resolved. This CDR3 has 11 residues. Germline V gene lookup returns CDR1 SGHTA and CDR2 FQGNSA. Trimming cost V 6 bases and J 2 bases, with 5 bases left between them. DNA for the CDR3: TGTGCCAGCAGACGAGCCTACGAGCAGTACTTC. This codes for CASRRAYEQYF.

The chain uses TRBV7-2 and TRBJ1-2; 7 bases fit TRBD1. Germline V CDR1 and CDR2: SGHTA, FQGNSA. Germline trimming cut 3 bases from V and 6 bases from J; bases unmatched to any gene: 7. The CDR3 consists of 14 residues. The CDR3 reads CASSFSGTVDGYTF. CDR3 nucleotide sequence: TGTGCCAGCAGCTTCTCCGGGACAGTGGATGGCTACACCTTC.

A few counts support this clonotype. This chain uses TRBV21-1 with TRBJ2-5. TRBV21-1 is an annotated pseudogene. This CDR3 has 17 amino acids. The CDR3 sequence: CASSKALTRRNEETQYF. The CDR3 DNA sequence: TGTGCCAGCAGCAAAGCGCTGACACGGCGGAACGAAGAGACCCAGTACTTC.

This clonotype has a handful of counts. This chain connects TRBV28 to TRBJ2-4, with TRBD2 as a possible D gene (6 bases). V lost 5 bases and J 0 bases, leaving 14 bases between the germline ends. Per the germline V gene, CDR1 is MDHEN and CDR2 is SYDVKM. The CDR3 runs 16 residues. For the CDR3, the DNA is TGTGCCAGCAGTCCCGGGAGTACCTTAGCCAAAAACATTCAGTACTTC. Encoded protein: CASSPGSTLAKNIQYF.

The sample holds many counts of this clonotype. The gene calls are TRBV5-5 and TRBJ2-3; 13 bases are a match to TRBD2. Losses at the gene ends were 0 bases for V and 2 bases for J; bases not matched to a gene: 6. The CDR3 sequence is 18 residues long. Germline lookup yields CDR1 SGHKS and CDR2 YYEKEE (reference sequence). The CDR3, as DNA: TGTGCCAGCAGCTTGGAGGGACTAGCGGGGAGTTACACAGATACGCAGTATTTT. Protein sequence: CASSLEGLAGSYTDTQYF.

This clonotype has more than one count but fewer than ten. The chain recombines TRBV5-1 with TRBJ1-6; D gene uncertain. From germline, CDR1 is SGHRS and CDR2 YFSETQ. This CDR3 region has 16 residues. V lost 3 bases, J lost 0 bases, and 10 bases lay in between. For the CDR3, the DNA is TGCGCCAGCAGCTGGGGAGCGAGCTCCTATAATTCACCCCTCCACTTT. This translates into CASSWGASSYNSPLHF.

This clonotype was seen at least ten times. The chain joins TRBV12-3 or TRBV12-4 to TRBJ1-6; 7 bases align to TRBD1. With 3 bases clipped from V and 5 bases from J, the junction kept 1 base outside the gene matches. The CDR3 spans 14 residues. The CDR3 reads CASSLGTDNSPLHF. CDR3 nucleotides: TGTGCCAGCAGTTTGGGGACAGATAATTCACCCCTCCACTTT.

As regards this clonotype: A read error may explain this, as a much larger clone is one base away. V is TRBV29-1 and J is TRBJ2-2; D may be TRBD2 (5 bases). Germline assignment: CDR1 SQVTM and CDR2 ANQGSEA. The CDR3 covers 13 residues. The CDR3 region has the DNA TGCAGCGTTGAACCCTTAGGCGCCGGGGAGCAGTTTTTT. Amino acids: CSVEPLGAGEQFF.